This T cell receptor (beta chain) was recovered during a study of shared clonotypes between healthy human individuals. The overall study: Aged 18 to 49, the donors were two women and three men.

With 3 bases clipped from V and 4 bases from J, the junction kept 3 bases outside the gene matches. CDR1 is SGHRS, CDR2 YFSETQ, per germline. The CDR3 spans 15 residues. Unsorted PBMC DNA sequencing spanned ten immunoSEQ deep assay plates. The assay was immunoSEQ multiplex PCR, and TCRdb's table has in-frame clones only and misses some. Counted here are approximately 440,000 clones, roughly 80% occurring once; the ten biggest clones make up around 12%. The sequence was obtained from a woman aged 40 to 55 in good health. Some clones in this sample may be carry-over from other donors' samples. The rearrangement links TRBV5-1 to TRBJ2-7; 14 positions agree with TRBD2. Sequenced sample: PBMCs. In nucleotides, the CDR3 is TGCGCCAGCAGCTCCGGGACTAGCGGGAGTTACGAGCAGTACTTC. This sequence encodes CASSSGTSGSYEQYF. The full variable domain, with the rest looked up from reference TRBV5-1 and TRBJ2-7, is KAGVTQTPRYLIKTRGQQVTLSCSPISGHRSVSWYQQTPGQGLQFLFEYFSETQRNKGNFPGRFSGRQFSNSRSEMNVSTLELGDSALYLCASSSGTSGSYEQYFGPGTRLTVT.